This T cell receptor beta chain was captured by sequencing in a study of blood T cell repertoires in COVID-19. Looking at the study overall: T cells, B-cell-depleted T cells, or PBMCs supplied cDNA or gDNA.

The assay was immunoSEQ multiplex PCR, and TCRdb's table has in-frame clones only and misses some. The data contain 95,000 to 150,000 clones, 65% to 85% of them singletons. The source of this sequence is a woman in her seventies with acute or convalescent COVID-19. Sequenced sample: peripheral blood.

CDR3 in DNA: TGTGCCAGCAGCCCCAGACCCTCAAACGGGGTTGAAGCTTTCTTT. Residues: CASSPRPSNGVEAFF. The rearrangement joins TRBV11-3 to TRBJ1-1; no definite D call. The length of the CDR3 is 15 residues. Germline CDR1 is SGHNT and CDR2 is YENEEA. Trimming removed 5 bases at V and 7 bases at J, with 20 bases between.